Each of the 21 T cell receptor beta chains below was sequenced from the same sample in a study of cytomegalovirus exposure and HLA in healthy donors. The PCR employed 60 Vbeta primers together with 13 Jbeta primers. The method was immunoSEQ multiplex PCR; TCRdb's version includes in-frame clones alone and lacks a portion of them. Among around 130,000 clones, just over 75% were seen once, and the ten largest hold about 1.7%. Sequenced material: PBMCs. Receptor source: a woman aged 45-65 years in good health and CMV-seronegative.

This clone appeared once. The chain is built from TRBV30 and TRBJ1-5, with 7 bases lining up with TRBD1. V lost 2 bases to trimming and J lost 4 bases; unmatched junction nucleotides: 11. The CDR3 extends over 16 amino acids. Germline-derived CDR1 and CDR2 are GTSNPN and SVGIG (reference sequence). This CDR3 reads CAWSSRQGVENQPQHF. The DNA for the CDR3 is TGTGCCTGGAGTTCCCGCCAGGGGGTTGAGAATCAGCCCCAGCATTTT. Variable domain in full (rest from reference TRBV30 and TRBJ1-5): SQTIHQWPATLVQPVGSPLSLECTVEGTSNPNLYWYRQAAGRGLQLLFYSVGIGQISSEVPQNLSASRPQDRQFILSSKKLLLSDSGFYLCAWSSRQGVENQPQHFGDGTRLSIL.

The chain is built from TRBV27 and TRBJ1-5, with 10 bases identical to TRBD1. CDR3 length: 17 amino acids. Germline V lookup: CDR1 MNHEY, CDR2 SMNVEV (reference sequence). Unmatched junction bases numbered 11, after V lost 6 bases and J lost 3 bases. CDR3 sequence (DNA): TGTGCCAGCAGCCTGACGCAGACAGGGGGCCTCAATCAGCCCCAGCATTTT. Translation: CASSLTQTGGLNQPQHF.

This chain joins TRBV4-2 and TRBJ2-1; D is undetermined. The CDR3 spans 13 residues. V was shortened by 5 bases and J by 9 bases, with 14 bases between the two germline ends. In germline, CDR1 is LGHNA, CDR2 YNFKEQ. The CDR3 loop reads CASSLTQRSEQFF. In DNA form, the CDR3 reads TGTGCCAGCAGCTTAACCCAGCGTAGTGAGCAGTTCTTC.

The chain's CDR3 is CASSQGSGRAYEQYF. The CDR3 nucleotides are TGCGCCAGCAGCCAAGGGAGCGGGAGGGCCTACGAGCAGTACTTC. The chain combines TRBV4-1 with TRBJ2-7; TRBD2 aligns across 10 bases. Germline V gene data show CDR1 as MGHRA and CDR2 as YSYEKL. This CDR3 comprises 15 residues. After removal of 1 base from V and 2 bases from J, the junction contained 2 bases not matched to a gene.

The V gene is TRBV9, the J gene TRBJ2-1; 12 bases line up with TRBD2. Trimming took 0 bases from V and 4 from J; bases not matched to a gene: 2. CDR1 and CDR2 (germline): SGDLS, YYNGEE. This CDR3 contains 16 residues. The CDR3 sequence is CASSVGLAGEYNEQFF. The CDR3 coding sequence is TGTGCCAGCAGCGTAGGACTAGCGGGAGAGTACAATGAGCAGTTCTTC. The entire variable domain, with the rest obtained from reference TRBV9 and TRBJ2-1, is as follows: DSGVTQTPKHLITATGQRVTLRCSPRSGDLSVYWYQQSLDQGLQFLIQYYNGEERAKGNILERFSAQQFPDLHSELNLSSLELGDSALYFCASSVGLAGEYNEQFFGPGTRLTVL.

J is TRBJ1-2 and V is TRBV6-5, with 7 positions matching TRBD1. Germline CDR1 and CDR2: MNHEY and SVGAGI. With 7 bases clipped from V and 1 base from J, the junction kept 9 bases outside the gene matches. This CDR3 comprises 15 residues. DNA for the CDR3: TGTGCCAGCACCTCCGGGACAGCTTATAACTATGGCTACACCTTC. Its protein is CASTSGTAYNYGYTF.

The CDR3 loop reads CASSLGPAGVEQFF. The CDR3 DNA sequence: TGTGCCAGCAGCTTAGGTCCAGCGGGAGTGGAGCAGTTCTTC. The V and J genes are TRBV7-3 and TRBJ2-1, with 8 bases fitting TRBD2. The length of the CDR3 is 14 residues. Per the germline V gene, CDR1 is SGHTA and CDR2 is FQGTGA. J gave up 10 bases and V 2 bases, and 7 bases lay outside the gene matches.

This chain joins TRBV28 and TRBJ2-2, with D possibly matching TRBD2 (7 bases). The V gene lost 9 bases and the J gene lost 7 bases, with 12 bases spanning the gap. The CDR3 spans 12 residues. Germline lookup yields CDR1 MDHEN and CDR2 SYDVKM. CDR3 in amino acids: CASGGAVGELFF. The CDR3 DNA sequence: TGTGCCAGTGGGGGGGCGGTCGGGGAGCTGTTTTTT.

The J gene is TRBJ2-5, the V gene TRBV29-1; TRBD1 aligns across 10 bases. V gave up 6 bases and J gave up 4 bases; unmatched junction bases: 11. Germline loops: CDR1 SQVTM, CDR2 ANQGSEA. There are 15 residues in the CDR3. CDR3 amino acids: CSVGTGDVSGETQYF. In nucleotides, the CDR3 is TGCAGCGTAGGGACAGGGGATGTGTCGGGAGAGACCCAGTACTTC. Variable domain in full (rest from reference TRBV29-1 and TRBJ2-5): SAVISQKPSRDICQRGTSLTIQCQVDSQVTMMFWYRQQPGQSLTLIATANQGSEATYESGFVIDKFPISRPNLTFSTLTVSNMSPEDSSIYLCSVGTGDVSGETQYFGPGTRLLVL.

The chain couples TRBV4-3 to TRBJ2-3; the match to TRBD2 covers 7 bases. The trim removed 1 base at V and 7 bases at J, leaving 11 bases unmatched. Germline loops: CDR1 LGHNA, CDR2 YSLEER. This CDR3 comprises 16 residues. The CDR3 spells CASSQGEGGPVYTQYF. The CDR3 nucleotides read TGCGCCAGCAGCCAAGGGGAGGGAGGGCCGGTTTATACGCAGTATTTT.

The chain is built from TRBV5-4 and TRBJ2-7; D possibly corresponds to TRBD1 (6 bases). Trimming left V 3 bases short and J 2 bases short, with 12 bases between. CDR3 size: 14 residues. Germline CDR1 SGHNT, CDR2 YYREEE (reference sequence). This CDR3 is CASSSTGHTYEQYV. The DNA of the CDR3 is TGTGCCAGCAGCTCAACAGGGCACACCTACGAGCAGTACGTC.

The V gene is TRBV11-3, the J gene TRBJ1-1, with D possibly being TRBD1 (5 bases). Germline CDR1 is SGHNT and CDR2 is YENEEA. The length of the CDR3 is 13 residues. V was cut by 0 bases and J by 4 bases, with 6 bases left in between. The DNA for the CDR3 is TGTGCCAGCAGCTTAGAAAGGGGCACTGAAGCTTTCTTT. Its translation is CASSLERGTEAFF.

This chain joins TRBV10-3 and TRBJ2-2, with D perhaps matching TRBD1 (6 bases). Trimming took off 7 bases at V and 6 bases at J, with 18 bases between the two ends. The CDR3 has 15 amino acids. Germline V gene data show CDR1 as ENHRY and CDR2 as SYGVKD. The CDR3 sequence: CAITSGHTTPGELFF. The CDR3 DNA sequence: TGTGCCATCACGTCGGGACATACCACCCCCGGGGAGCTGTTTTTT.

This rearrangement joins TRBV7-5 to TRBJ2-1; the table's D call of TRBD2 was not tested on the DNA. TRBV7-5 is labeled a pseudogene. The CDR3 is 14 amino acids. In DNA form, the CDR3 reads TGTGCCAGAAGCTTAGGCGGTCGGAACAATGAGCAGTTCTTC. Translating it yields CARSLGGRNNEQFF.

Turning to this clone: At the DNA level, this CDR3 is encoded by other sequences in the same sample as well. CDR3 DNA: TGTGCCAGCAGCTTGGACAGGAACTATGGCTACACCTTC. Amino acid sequence: CASSLDRNYGYTF. The chain uses TRBV5-4 and TRBJ1-2; D perhaps matches TRBD1 (5 bases). V shed 0 bases and J shed 2 bases, with 5 bases lying between them. This CDR3 has 13 amino acids. The germline V gene encodes CDR1 SGHNT and CDR2 YYREEE (reference sequence).

The chain has TRBV6-5 and TRBJ1-3, with TRBD1 matching over 7 bases. The length of the CDR3 is 16 residues. Germline V gene sequence: CDR1 MNHEY, CDR2 SVGAGI. V shed 4 bases, J shed 0 bases, and the junction held 6 bases outside the gene matches. CDR3 region: CASSSGQVLSGNTIYF. The CDR3 region has the DNA TGTGCCAGCAGTTCCGGACAGGTCCTCTCTGGAAACACCATATATTTT.

The V and J genes are TRBV29-1 and TRBJ2-7, with TRBD1 matching 9 bases. CDR1 is SQVTM and CDR2 is ANQGSEA in the germline V gene. The CDR3 covers 14 residues. V trimming: 2 bases; J trimming: 4 bases; junction bases outside the gene matches: 6. The CDR3 loop is CSVENPGQGYEQYF. The CDR3 DNA reads TGCAGCGTTGAAAATCCGGGACAGGGTTACGAGCAGTACTTC.

This clone was recorded many times. The J gene is TRBJ2-1, the V gene TRBV6-4, with 9 bases matching TRBD1. Unmatched junction bases numbered 4, after V lost 4 bases and J lost 6 bases. Germline V gives CDR1 MRHNA, CDR2 SNTAGT. The CDR3 covers 14 residues. CDR3 sequence reads: CASSAGTGSNEQFF. The CDR3 nucleotides are TGTGCCAGCAGTGCCGGGACAGGGAGCAATGAGCAGTTCTTC.

This chain links TRBV27 with TRBJ1-1, with TRBD1 matching over 7 bases. With 2 bases clipped from V and 1 base from J, the junction kept 13 bases outside the gene matches. This CDR3 contains 18 residues. From germline, CDR1 is MNHEY and CDR2 SMNVEV (reference sequence). The CDR3 bases are TGTGCCAGCAGTTTAAGCCCTCCGGGACAGTGGTCGAACACTGAAGCTTTCTTT. As protein: CASSLSPPGQWSNTEAFF.

The chain uses TRBV7-2 and TRBJ2-7; 8 bases match TRBD2. From germline, CDR1 is SGHTA and CDR2 FQGNSA. The CDR3 has 15 amino acids. V dropped 7 bases and J dropped 4; count of bases not matched to a gene: 12. The CDR3 DNA reads TGTGCCAGCATCCTAGACCCCGCGGGGGGATACGAGCAGTACTTC. It specifies CASILDPAGGYEQYF.

This clone was observed a few times. The chain recombines TRBV5-6 with TRBJ2-3, with TRBD2 matching 7 bases. The CDR3 is 15 residues long. Germline V gives CDR1 SGHDT, CDR2 YYEEEE. V lost 2 bases and J lost 2; bases outside the gene matches: 5. The CDR3 is CASSFGLAATDTQYF. In nucleotides, the CDR3 is TGTGCCAGCAGCTTCGGGCTAGCGGCCACAGATACGCAGTATTTT.